The T cell receptor beta chain under discussion was sequenced for a study of T cell responses to AZD1222 COVID-19 vaccine. The length of the CDR3 is 17 residues. J gave up 4 bases and V 4 bases, and 7 bases lay outside the gene matches. TCRdb's copy holds only in-frame clones and misses some; the assay was immunoSEQ multiplex PCR. Of 50,000 to 75,000 clones in the sample, approximately 92% were seen once. The chain employs TRBV5-3 and TRBJ2-2, with 13 bases lining up with TRBD2. TRBV5-3 is identified as an open reading frame with a role that is uncertain. The material was peripheral blood, obtained 28 days after the second AZD1222 dose. This TCR was sampled from an adult who received the AZD1222 COVID-19 vaccine. The CDR3 bases are TGTGCCAGAAGCCGACCCACTAGCGGGAGGGCCACCGGGGAGCTGTTTTTT. It specifies CARSRPTSGRATGELFF.